This TCR beta chain is from a study of control samples from healthy donors and cancer patients. In this sample, this clone turned up once. Assay used: immunoSEQ multiplex PCR; TCRdb lists only in-frame clones, some missing. The profile covers 150,000 to 200,000 clones, with 94% appearing a single time and 1.3% to 1.5% taken by the ten largest. The material sequenced was blood. The source is a woman in her late teens or twenties in good health.

DNA for the CDR3: TGTGCCAGCAGGCCGACAGGGGGACAGCCCCAGCATTTT. Translated: CASRPTGGQPQHF. The chain has TRBV6-5 and TRBJ1-5; 9 positions agree with TRBD1. The junction had 4 bases not matched to a gene; V was cut back by 6 bases and J by 7 bases. This CDR3 is 13 amino acids long. The germline V gene encodes CDR1 MNHEY and CDR2 SVGAGI.